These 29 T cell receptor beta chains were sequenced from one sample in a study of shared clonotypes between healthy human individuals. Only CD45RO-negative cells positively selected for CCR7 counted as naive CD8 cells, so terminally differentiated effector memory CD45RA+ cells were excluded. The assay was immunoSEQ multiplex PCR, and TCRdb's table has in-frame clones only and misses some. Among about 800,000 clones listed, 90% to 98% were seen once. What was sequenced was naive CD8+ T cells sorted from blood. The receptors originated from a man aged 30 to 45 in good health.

The CDR3 nucleotides are TGTGCCAGCAGCTCGCCGGGAGTTTCCTACGAGCAGTACTTC. Translating gives CASSSPGVSYEQYF. The chain combines TRBV7-9 with TRBJ2-7; D possibly corresponds to TRBD2 (6 bases). The V end lost 4 bases, the J end lost 1 base, and 11 bases lay between the germline ends. CDR1 is SEHNR and CDR2 is FQNEAQ in the germline V gene (reference sequence). The CDR3 consists of 14 residues.

CDR3 coding DNA: TGTGCCAGCAGCGTAGGGGATTGGGGTTCTGAAAATGAAAAACTGTTTTTT. Translation gives CASSVGDWGSENEKLFF. The chain recombines TRBV9 with TRBJ1-4; D not resolved. The CDR3 is made up of 17 amino acids. Germline values: CDR1 SGDLS, CDR2 YYNGEE. Trimming took 0 bases from V and 5 from J, leaving 17 bases between them. Combining the CDR3 with reference TRBV9 and TRBJ1-4 gives the whole variable domain DSGVTQTPKHLITATGQRVTLRCSPRSGDLSVYWYQQSLDQGLQFLIQYYNGEERAKGNILERFSAQQFPDLHSELNLSSLELGDSALYFCASSVGDWGSENEKLFFGSGTQLSVL.

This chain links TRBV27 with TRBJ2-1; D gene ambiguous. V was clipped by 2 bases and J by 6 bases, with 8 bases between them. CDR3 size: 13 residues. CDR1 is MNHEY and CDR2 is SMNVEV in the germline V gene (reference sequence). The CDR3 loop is CASSLVWGNEQFF. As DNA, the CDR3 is TGTGCCAGCAGTTTAGTCTGGGGCAATGAGCAGTTCTTC.

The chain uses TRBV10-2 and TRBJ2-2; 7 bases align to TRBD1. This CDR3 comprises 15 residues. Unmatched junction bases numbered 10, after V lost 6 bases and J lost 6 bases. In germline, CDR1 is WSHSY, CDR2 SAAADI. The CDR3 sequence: CASRSDRVEAGELFF. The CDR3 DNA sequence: TGCGCCAGCAGGTCAGACAGGGTTGAGGCCGGGGAGCTGTTTTTT.

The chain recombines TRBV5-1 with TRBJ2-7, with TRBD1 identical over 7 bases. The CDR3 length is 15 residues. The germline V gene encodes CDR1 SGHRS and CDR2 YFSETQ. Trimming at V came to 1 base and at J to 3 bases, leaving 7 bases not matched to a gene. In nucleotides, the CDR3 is TGCGCCAGCAGCTTGCTGACAGGGAACCTCTACGAGCAGTACTTC. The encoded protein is CASSLLTGNLYEQYF.

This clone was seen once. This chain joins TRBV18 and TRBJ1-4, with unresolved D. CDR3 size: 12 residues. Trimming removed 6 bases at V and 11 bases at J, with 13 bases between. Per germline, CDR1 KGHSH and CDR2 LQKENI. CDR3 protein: CASSPDDGKLFF. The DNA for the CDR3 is TGTGCCAGCTCGCCGGATGATGGGAAACTGTTTTTT.

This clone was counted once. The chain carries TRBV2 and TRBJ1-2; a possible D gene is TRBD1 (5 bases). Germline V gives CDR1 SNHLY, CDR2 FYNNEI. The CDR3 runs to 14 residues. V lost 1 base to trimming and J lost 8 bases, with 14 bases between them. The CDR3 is CASSEGVGLDGYTF. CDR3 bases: TGTGCCAGCAGTGAAGGGGTGGGGCTGGACGGCTACACCTTC.

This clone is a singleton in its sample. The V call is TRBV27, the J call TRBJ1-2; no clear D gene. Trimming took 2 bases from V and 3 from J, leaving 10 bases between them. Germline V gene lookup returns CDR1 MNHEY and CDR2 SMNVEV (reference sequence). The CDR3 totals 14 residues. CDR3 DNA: TGTGCCAGCAGTTTAGGGCCCACTTACTATGGCTACACCTTC. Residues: CASSLGPTYYGYTF.

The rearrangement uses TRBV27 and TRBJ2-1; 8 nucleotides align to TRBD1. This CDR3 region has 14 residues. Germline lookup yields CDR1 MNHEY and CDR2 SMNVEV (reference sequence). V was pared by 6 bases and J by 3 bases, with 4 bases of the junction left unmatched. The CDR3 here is CASRTGAFYNEQFF. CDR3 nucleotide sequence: TGTGCCAGCAGGACAGGGGCGTTCTACAATGAGCAGTTCTTC.

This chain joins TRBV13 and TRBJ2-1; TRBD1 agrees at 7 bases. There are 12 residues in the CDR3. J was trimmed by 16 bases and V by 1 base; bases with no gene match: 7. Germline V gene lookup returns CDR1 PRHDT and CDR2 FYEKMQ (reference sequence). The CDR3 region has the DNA TGTGCCAGCAGCTTAGCCGACAGGGCCCTCTTCTTC. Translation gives CASSLADRALFF.

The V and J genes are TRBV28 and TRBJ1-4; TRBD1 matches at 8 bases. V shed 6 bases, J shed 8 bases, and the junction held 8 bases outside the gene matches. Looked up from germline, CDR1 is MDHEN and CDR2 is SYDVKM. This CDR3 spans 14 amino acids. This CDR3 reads CASSFAGGREKLFF. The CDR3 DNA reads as TGTGCCAGCAGCTTCGCAGGGGGCCGGGAAAAACTGTTTTTT.

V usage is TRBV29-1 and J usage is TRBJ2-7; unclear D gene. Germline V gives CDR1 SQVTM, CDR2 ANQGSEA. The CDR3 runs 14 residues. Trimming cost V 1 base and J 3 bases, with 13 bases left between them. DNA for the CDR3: TGCAGCGTTGAAGGAGTAGCTGGGGTCTACGAGCAGTACTTC. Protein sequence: CSVEGVAGVYEQYF.

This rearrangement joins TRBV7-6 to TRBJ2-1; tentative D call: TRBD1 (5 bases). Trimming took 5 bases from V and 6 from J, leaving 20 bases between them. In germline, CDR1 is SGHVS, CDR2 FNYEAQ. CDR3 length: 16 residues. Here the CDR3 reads CASSPPVGAESNEQFF. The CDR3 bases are TGTGCCAGCAGCCCCCCGGTTGGGGCTGAAAGCAATGAGCAGTTCTTC.

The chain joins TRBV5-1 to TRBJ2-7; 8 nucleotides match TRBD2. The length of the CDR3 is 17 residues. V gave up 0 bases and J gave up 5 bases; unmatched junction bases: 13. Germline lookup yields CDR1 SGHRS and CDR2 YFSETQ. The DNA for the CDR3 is TGCGCCAGCAGCTTGGAGGGACTGGCGGGAGGAAAGGACGAGCAGTACTTC. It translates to CASSLEGLAGGKDEQYF. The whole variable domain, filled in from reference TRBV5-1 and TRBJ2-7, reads KAGVTQTPRYLIKTRGQQVTLSCSPISGHRSVSWYQQTPGQGLQFLFEYFSETQRNKGNFPGRFSGRQFSNSRSEMNVSTLELGDSALYLCASSLEGLAGGKDEQYFGPGTRLTVT.

The CDR3 reads CASSKAPQYRGTPYEQYF. For the CDR3, the DNA is TGTGCCAGCAGCAAAGCTCCACAATACCGCGGGACACCCTACGAGCAGTACTTC. The rearrangement joins TRBV21-1 to TRBJ2-7. TRBV21-1 has pseudogene status. This CDR3 comprises 18 residues.

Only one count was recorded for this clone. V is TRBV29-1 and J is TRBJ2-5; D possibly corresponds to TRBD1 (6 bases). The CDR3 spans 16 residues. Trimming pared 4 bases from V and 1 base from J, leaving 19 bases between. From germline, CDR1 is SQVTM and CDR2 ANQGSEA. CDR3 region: CSVGRSGRGFQETQYF. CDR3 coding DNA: TGCAGCGTTGGGCGGTCGGGCAGGGGCTTCCAAGAGACCCAGTACTTC.

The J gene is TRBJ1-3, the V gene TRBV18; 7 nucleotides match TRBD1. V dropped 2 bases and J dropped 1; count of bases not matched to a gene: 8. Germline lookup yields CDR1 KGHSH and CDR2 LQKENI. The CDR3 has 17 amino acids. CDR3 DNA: TGTGCCAGCTCACCATTAGACACAGGGGTATCTGGAAACACCATATATTTT. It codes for CASSPLDTGVSGNTIYF.

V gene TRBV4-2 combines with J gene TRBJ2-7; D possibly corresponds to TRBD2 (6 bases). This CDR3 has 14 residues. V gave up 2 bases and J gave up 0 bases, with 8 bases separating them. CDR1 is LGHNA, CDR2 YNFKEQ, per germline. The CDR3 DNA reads TGTGCCAGCAGCCAAACCGGGGGCTCCTACGAGCAGTACTTC. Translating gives CASSQTGGSYEQYF.

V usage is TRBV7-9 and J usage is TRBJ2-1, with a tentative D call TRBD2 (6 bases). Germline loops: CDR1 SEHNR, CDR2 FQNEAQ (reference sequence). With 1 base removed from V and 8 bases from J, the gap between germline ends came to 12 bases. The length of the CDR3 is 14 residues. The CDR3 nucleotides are TGTGCCAGCAGCTTAGTGCAGACTAGTCATGAGCAGTTCTTC. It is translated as CASSLVQTSHEQFF. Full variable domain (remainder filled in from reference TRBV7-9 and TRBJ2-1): DTGVSQNPRHKITKRGQNVTFRCDPISEHNRLYWYRQTLGQGPEFLTYFQNEAQLEKSRLLSDRFSAERPKGSFSTLEIQRTEQGDSAMYLCASSLVQTSHEQFFGPGTRLTVL.

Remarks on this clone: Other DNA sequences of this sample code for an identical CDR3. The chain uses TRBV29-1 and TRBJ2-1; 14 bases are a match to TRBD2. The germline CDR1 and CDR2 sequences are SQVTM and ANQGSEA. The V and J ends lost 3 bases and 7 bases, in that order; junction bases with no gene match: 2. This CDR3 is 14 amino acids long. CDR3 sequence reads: CSVEGLAGDNEQFF. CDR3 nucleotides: TGCAGCGTTGAGGGACTAGCGGGAGATAATGAGCAGTTCTTC.

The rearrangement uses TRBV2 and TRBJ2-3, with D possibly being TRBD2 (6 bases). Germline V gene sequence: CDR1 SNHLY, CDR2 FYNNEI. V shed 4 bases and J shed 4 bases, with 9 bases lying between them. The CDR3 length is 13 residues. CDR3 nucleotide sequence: TGTGCCAGCAGTGGGGACTTTTCAGATACGCAGTATTTT. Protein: CASSGDFSDTQYF.

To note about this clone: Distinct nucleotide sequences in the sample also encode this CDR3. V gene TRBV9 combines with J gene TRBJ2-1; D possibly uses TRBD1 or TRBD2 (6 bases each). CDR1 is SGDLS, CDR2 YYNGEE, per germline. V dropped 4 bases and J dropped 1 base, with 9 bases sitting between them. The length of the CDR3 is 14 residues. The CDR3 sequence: CASSLGGSYNEQFF. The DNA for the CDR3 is TGTGCCAGCAGCTTAGGGGGGTCCTACAATGAGCAGTTCTTC. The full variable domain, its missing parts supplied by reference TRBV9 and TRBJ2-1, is DSGVTQTPKHLITATGQRVTLRCSPRSGDLSVYWYQQSLDQGLQFLIQYYNGEERAKGNILERFSAQQFPDLHSELNLSSLELGDSALYFCASSLGGSYNEQFFGPGTRLTVL.

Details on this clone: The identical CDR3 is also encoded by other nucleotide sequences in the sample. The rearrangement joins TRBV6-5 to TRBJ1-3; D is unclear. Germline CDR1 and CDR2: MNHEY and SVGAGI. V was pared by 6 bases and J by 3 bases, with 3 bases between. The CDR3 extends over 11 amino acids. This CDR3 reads CASSYGNTIYF. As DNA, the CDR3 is TGTGCCAGCAGCTATGGAAACACCATATATTTT.

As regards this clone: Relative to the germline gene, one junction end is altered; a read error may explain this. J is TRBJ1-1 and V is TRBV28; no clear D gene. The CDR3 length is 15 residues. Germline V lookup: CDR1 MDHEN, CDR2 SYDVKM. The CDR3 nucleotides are TGTGCCAGCAGGTTATTGGGGTCTATGAACACTGAAGCTTTCTTT. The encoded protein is CASRLLGSMNTEAFF. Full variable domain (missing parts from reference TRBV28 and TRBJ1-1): DVKVTQSSRYLVKRTGEKVFLECVQDMDHENMFWYRQDPGLGLRLIYFSYDVKMKEKGDIPEGYSVSREKKERFSLILESASTNQTSMYLCASRLLGSMNTEAFFGQGTRLTVV.

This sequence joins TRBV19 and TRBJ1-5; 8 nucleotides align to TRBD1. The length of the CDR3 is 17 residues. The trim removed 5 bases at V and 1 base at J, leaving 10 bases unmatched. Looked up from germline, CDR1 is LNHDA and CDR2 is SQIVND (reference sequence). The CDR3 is CASSLRQGLYSNQPQHF. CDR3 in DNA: TGTGCCAGTAGTCTACGACAGGGGCTTTACAGCAATCAGCCCCAGCATTTT.

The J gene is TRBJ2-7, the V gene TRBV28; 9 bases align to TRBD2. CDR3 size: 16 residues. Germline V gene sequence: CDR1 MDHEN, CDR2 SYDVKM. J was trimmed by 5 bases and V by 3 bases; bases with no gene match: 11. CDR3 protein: CASSFPLAGTPHEQYF. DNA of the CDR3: TGTGCCAGCAGTTTCCCGCTAGCGGGAACTCCCCACGAGCAGTACTTC.

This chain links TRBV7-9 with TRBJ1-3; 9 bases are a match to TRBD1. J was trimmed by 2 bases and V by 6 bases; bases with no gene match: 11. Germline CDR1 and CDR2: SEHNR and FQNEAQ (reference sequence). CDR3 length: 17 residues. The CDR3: CASRQPGQGIAGNTIYF. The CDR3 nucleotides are TGTGCCAGCAGGCAACCGGGACAGGGAATAGCTGGAAACACCATATATTTT.

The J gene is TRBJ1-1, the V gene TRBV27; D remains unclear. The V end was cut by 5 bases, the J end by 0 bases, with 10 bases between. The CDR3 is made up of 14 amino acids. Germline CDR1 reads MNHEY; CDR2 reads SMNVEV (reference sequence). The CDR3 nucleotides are TGTGCCAGCAGTCCCGGACTGATGAACACTGAAGCTTTCTTT. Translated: CASSPGLMNTEAFF.

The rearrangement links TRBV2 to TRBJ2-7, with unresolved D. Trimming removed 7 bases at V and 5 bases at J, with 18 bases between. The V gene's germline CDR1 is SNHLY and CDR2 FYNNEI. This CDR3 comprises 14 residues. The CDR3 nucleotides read TGTGCCAGCACCAAAAATCTAGGTTCCCACGAGCAGTACTTC. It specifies CASTKNLGSHEQYF.